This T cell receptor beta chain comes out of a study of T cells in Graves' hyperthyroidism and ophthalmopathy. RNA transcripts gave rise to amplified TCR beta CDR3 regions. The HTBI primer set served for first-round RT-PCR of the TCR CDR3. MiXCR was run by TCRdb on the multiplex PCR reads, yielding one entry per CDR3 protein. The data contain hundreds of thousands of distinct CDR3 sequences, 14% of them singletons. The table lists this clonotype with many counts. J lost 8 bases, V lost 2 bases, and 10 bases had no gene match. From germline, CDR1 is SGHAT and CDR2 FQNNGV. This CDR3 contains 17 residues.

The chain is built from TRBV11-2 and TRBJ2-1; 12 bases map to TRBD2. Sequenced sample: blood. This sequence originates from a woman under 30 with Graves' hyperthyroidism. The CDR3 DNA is TGTGCCAGCAGCTTATCTCTAGCGGGAGGGCCGGTACATGAGCAGTTCTTC. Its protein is CASSLSLAGGPVHEQFF.